This TCR beta chain emerged from a study of a mutant IDH1 vaccine in newly diagnosed glioma. Clones were read by immunoSEQ multiplex PCR, and TCRdb kept only the in-frame ones, dropping some. This repertoire shows fewer than 40,000 clones, around 82% found once; its top ten account for 5.5%. Regarding time point: week 5, during vaccination. Vaccinated patients received 300 ug of mutant IDH1 20-mer peptide per dose, with topical imiquimod. In the case of this clone: What it binds is unknown.

The material was PBMCs, obtained from a glioma patient whose treatment included an IDH1 peptide vaccine. This TCR was recovered from a man aged 40-55 years with glioma.

The CDR3 coding sequence is TGTGCCAGCAGCTTTCCTCAACTAGCGGGGGGCCGGGACACCGGGGAGCTGTTTTTT. As protein: CASSFPQLAGGRDTGELFF. This rearrangement joins TRBV7-8 to TRBJ2-2; 12 nucleotides line up with TRBD2. Germline CDR1 reads SGHVS; CDR2 reads FQNEAQ. The CDR3 totals 19 residues. The V gene end was trimmed by 3 bases and the J gene end by 3 bases; junction bases not matched to a gene: 11.